A selection of T cell receptor beta chains follows, all from one sample in a study of blood T cell repertoires in COVID-19. Clones were read by immunoSEQ multiplex PCR, and TCRdb kept only the in-frame ones, dropping some. The sample yields approximately 140,000 clones, 80% to 90% seen once. The specimen sequenced was peripheral blood. The receptors stem from a man aged 65 to 79 with acute or convalescent COVID-19. Both conserved end residues are part of each CDR3. The D gene is left open where the match is weak. Not all rows give a size; the values are once, few, many and, for expanded clones, a class.

TRBJ2-5,TRBV19,14,-,-,CASSINQLQETQYF,TGTGCCAGTAGTATAAACCAACTCCAAGAGACCCAGTACTTC
TRBJ2-3,TRBV19,16,-,-,CASSGSRGLRVDTQYF,TGTGCCAGTAGTGGGTCCAGGGGCCTACGGGTCGATACGCAGTATTTT
TRBJ1-1,TRBV5-1,14,TRBD1,few,CASNHRGPGTEAFF,TGCGCCAGCAACCACAGGGGGCCTGGCACTGAAGCTTTCTTT
TRBJ2-3,TRBV30,17,-,-,CAWSVPFSGTSTDTQYF,TGTGCCTGGAGTGTACCCTTTAGCGGAACTAGCACAGATACGCAGTATTTT
TRBJ2-7,TRBV28,16,TRBD1,few,CASSPPGQGADYEQYF,TGTGCCAGCAGTCCCCCGGGACAGGGGGCCGACTACGAGCAGTACTTC
TRBJ1-5,TRBV28,13,TRBD1,-,CASSTGGPQPQHF,TGTGCCAGCAGTACAGGGGGGCCTCAGCCCCAGCATTTT
TRBJ2-5,TRBV5-6,16,-,-,CASSSRGSYERETQYF,TGTGCCAGCAGCTCGAGGGGGAGCTATGAGCGAGAGACCCAGTACTTC
TRBJ2-7,TRBV6-5,11,-,-,CASRRGGEQYF,TGTGCCAGCAGAAGGGGAGGAGAGCAGTACTTC
TRBJ2-7,TRBV12-3/TRBV12-4,12,TRBD1,-,CASRRTGAEQYF,TGTGCCAGCAGACGGACAGGGGCCGAGCAGTACTTC
TRBJ1-1,TRBV7-3,14,-,-,CASSPTGGGAEAFF,TGTGCCAGCAGCCCAACGGGAGGAGGCGCTGAAGCTTTCTTT
TRBJ1-1,TRBV19,14,-,-,CASSMVSLNTEAFF,TGTGCCAGTAGTATGGTCAGTCTGAACACTGAAGCTTTCTTT
TRBJ1-5,TRBV27,15,-,few,CASSLEAGFNQPQHF,TGTGCCAGCAGTTTAGAGGCGGGATTCAATCAGCCCCAGCATTTT
TRBJ1-4,TRBV14,13,-,-,CASSQDLRGIIFF,TGTGCCAGCAGCCAAGATCTGCGGGGCATCATTTTTTTT
TRBJ1-2,TRBV3-1/TRBV3-2,14,-,-,CASSQGGWNYGYTF,TGTGCCAGCAGCCAAGGGGGCTGGAACTATGGCTACACCTTC
TRBJ2-3,TRBV24-1,14,TRBD1,-,CATSDTTGVWSQYF,TGTGCCACCAGTGATACAACAGGGGTTTGGTCGCAGTATTTT
TRBJ2-7,TRBV30,14,TRBD2,-,CAWSVPAGGYEQYF,TGTGCCTGGAGTGTACCCGCGGGAGGCTACGAGCAGTACTTC
TRBJ2-7,TRBV9,14,-,-,CASSVDDSPYEQYF,TGTGCCAGCAGCGTCGACGACAGTCCCTACGAGCAGTACTTC
TRBJ2-7,TRBV11-2,14,-,-,CASSLSLGVDEQYF,TGTGCCAGCAGCTTATCCCTCGGGGTGGACGAGCAGTACTTC
TRBJ2-7,TRBV28,11,-,-,CASSFRGEQYF,TGTGCCAGCAGTTTTAGAGGGGAGCAGTACTTC
TRBJ1-2,TRBV7-9,16,TRBD1,-,CASSLGGTGANYGYTF,TGTGCCAGCAGCTTAGGAGGGACAGGAGCTAACTATGGCTACACCTTC
TRBJ1-2,TRBV2,14,-,-,CASRGGAQGYGYTF,TGTGCCAGCAGAGGGGGGGCGCAAGGCTATGGCTACACCTTC
TRBJ2-2,TRBV7-3,16,-,-,CASSPRVSGNTGELFF,TGTGCCAGTTCCCCCAGAGTTAGCGGTAACACCGGGGAGCTGTTTTTT